This T cell receptor beta chain comes out of a study of vaccination effects on CD4 cells after COVID-19. About the study: Supplemented with roughly 9 IU/ml IL-2 and 7.5 to 10 ug/ml peptides, two million PBMC per well were kept in culture. General observations from the study: Marked contraction was observed in infection-induced and vaccine-induced clones late after vaccination.

A note on this clone: Antigen unknown.

The protocol was immunoSEQ multiplex PCR, while the TCRdb copy is restricted to in-frame clones and leaves out a portion. Among fewer than 75,000 clones listed, approximately 81% were seen once. Isolating CD4+ T cells followed around nine days of culture. Participants were vaccinated with two doses of either the BNT162b2 or mRNA-1273 vaccine. None of these healthy vaccinees had been infected with SARS-CoV-2 before vaccination. IL-2 medium was substituted for half the medium on days 3 and 7. The CDR3 runs to 12 residues. Germline V CDR1 and CDR2: LGHNA, YNFKEQ. V was trimmed by 1 base and J by 5 bases, leaving 5 bases between them.

The TCR comes from a human donor who received a COVID-19 vaccine. The material sequenced was CD4+ T cells from PBMCs cultured without peptide, taken after COVID-19 vaccination. V and J are TRBV4-2 and TRBJ2-5; no reliable D call. DNA of the CDR3: TGTGCCAGCAGCCAAGCTCGGGAGACCCAGTACTTC. As protein: CASSQARETQYF.